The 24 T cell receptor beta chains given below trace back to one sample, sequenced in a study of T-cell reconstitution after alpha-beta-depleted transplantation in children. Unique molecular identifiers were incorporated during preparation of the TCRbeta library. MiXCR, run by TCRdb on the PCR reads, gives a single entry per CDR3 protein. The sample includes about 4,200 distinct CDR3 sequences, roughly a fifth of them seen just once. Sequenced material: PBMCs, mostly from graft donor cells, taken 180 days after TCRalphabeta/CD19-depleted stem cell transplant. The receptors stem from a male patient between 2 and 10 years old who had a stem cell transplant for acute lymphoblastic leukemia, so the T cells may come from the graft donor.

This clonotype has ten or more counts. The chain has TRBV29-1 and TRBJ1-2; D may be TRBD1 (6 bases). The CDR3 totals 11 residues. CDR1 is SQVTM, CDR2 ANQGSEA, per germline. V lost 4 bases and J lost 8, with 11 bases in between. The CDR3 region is CSVATGQGYTF. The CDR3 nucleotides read TGCAGCGTTGCGACTGGACAGGGCTACACCTTC.

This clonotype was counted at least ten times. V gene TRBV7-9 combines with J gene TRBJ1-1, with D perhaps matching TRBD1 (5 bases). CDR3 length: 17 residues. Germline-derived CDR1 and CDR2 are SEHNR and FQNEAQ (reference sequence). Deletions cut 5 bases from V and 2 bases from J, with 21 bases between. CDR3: CASSPRRGVDFNTEAFF. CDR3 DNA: TGTGCCAGCAGCCCCCGTCGGGGGGTGGACTTTAACACTGAAGCTTTCTTT.

CDR3 bases: TGTGCCAGCAGCCGGACTAGCGGCAATGAGCAGTTCTTC. Its protein is CASSRTSGNEQFF. This chain joins TRBV7-9 and TRBJ2-1; TRBD2 matches at 10 bases. V lost 5 bases, J lost 6 bases, and 1 base stayed unmatched. Germline V gene lookup returns CDR1 SEHNR and CDR2 FQNEAQ (reference sequence). This CDR3 spans 13 amino acids.

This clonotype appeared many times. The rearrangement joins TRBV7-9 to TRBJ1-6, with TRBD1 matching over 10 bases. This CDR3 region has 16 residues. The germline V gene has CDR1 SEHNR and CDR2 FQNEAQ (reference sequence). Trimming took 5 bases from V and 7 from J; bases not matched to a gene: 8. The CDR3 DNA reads TGTGCCAGCAGCATGTCAACGGGACAGGGGAATTCACCCCTCCACTTT. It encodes CASSMSTGQGNSPLHF. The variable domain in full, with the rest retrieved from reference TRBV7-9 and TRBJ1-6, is DTGVSQNPRHKITKRGQNVTFRCDPISEHNRLYWYRQTLGQGPEFLTYFQNEAQLEKSRLLSDRFSAERPKGSFSTLEIQRTEQGDSAMYLCASSMSTGQGNSPLHFGNGTRLTVT.

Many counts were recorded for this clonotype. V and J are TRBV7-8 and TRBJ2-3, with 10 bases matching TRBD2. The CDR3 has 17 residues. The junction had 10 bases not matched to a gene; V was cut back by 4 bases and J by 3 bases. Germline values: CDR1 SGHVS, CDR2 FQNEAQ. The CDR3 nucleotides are TGTGCCAGCAGCTGGGGCGGGACTAGCGTTAGGACAGATACGCAGTATTTT. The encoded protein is CASSWGGTSVRTDTQYF.

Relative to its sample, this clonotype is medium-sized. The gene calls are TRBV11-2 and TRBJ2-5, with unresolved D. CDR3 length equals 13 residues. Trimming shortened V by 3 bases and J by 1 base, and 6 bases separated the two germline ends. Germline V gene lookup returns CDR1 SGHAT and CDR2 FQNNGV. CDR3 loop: CASSLGIQETQYF. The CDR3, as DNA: TGTGCCAGCAGCTTGGGCATCCAAGAGACCCAGTACTTC.

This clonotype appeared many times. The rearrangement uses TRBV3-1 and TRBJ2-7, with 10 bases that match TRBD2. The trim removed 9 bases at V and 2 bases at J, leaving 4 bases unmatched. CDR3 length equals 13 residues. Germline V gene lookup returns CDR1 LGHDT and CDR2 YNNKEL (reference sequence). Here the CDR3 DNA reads TGTGCCAGTCGACTAGCGGGCACCTACGAGCAGTACTTC. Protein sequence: CASRLAGTYEQYF.

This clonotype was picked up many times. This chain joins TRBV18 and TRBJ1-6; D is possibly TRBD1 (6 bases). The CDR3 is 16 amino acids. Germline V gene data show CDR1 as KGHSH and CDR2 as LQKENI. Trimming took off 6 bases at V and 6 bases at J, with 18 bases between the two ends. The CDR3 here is CASSPLSRDTNSPLHF. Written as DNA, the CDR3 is TGTGCCAGCTCGCCTTTATCCCGGGACACTAATTCACCCCTCCACTTT.

Here the CDR3 DNA reads TGTGCCAGCAGACCAGGGGGCCCCTCCGGGGAGCTGTTTTTT. It is translated as CASRPGGPSGELFF. V and J are TRBV5-4 and TRBJ2-2; 8 bases line up with TRBD1. The CDR3 has 14 residues. Germline loops: CDR1 SGHNT, CDR2 YYREEE (reference sequence). V was pared by 5 bases and J by 6 bases, with 6 bases of the junction left unmatched.

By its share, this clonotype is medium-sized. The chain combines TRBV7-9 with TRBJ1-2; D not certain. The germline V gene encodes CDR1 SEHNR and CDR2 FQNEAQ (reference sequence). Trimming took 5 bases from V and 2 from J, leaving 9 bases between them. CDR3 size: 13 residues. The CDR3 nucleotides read TGTGCCAGCAGCGAGGGTCGGAACTATGGCTACACCTTC. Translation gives CASSEGRNYGYTF.

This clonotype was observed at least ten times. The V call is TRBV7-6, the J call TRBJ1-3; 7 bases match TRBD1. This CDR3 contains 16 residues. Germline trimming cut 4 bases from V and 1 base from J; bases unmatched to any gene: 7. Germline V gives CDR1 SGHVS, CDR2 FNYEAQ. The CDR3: CASSSGTASSGNTIYF. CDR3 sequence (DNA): TGTGCCAGCAGCTCCGGGACAGCGAGTTCTGGAAACACCATATATTTT.

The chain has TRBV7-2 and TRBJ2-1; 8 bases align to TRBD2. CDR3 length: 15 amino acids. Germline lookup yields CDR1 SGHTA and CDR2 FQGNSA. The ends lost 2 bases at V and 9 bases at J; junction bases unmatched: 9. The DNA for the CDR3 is TGTGCCAGCAGCTTATCCGGGGGGGCCTTTGGTGAGCAGTTCTTC. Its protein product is CASSLSGGAFGEQFF. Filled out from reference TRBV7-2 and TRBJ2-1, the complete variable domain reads GAGVSQSPSNKVTEKGKDVELRCDPISGHTALYWYRQSLGQGLEFLIYFQGNSAPDKSGLPSDRFSAERTGGSVSTLTIQRTQQEDSAVYLCASSLSGGAFGEQFFGPGTRLTVL.

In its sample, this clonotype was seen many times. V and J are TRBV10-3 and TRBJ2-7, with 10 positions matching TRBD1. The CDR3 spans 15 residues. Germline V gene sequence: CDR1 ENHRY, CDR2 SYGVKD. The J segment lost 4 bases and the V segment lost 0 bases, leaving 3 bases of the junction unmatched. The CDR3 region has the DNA TGTGCCATCAGTGAGTCGACAGGGGGCGCGTACGAGCAGTACTTC. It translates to CAISESTGGAYEQYF.

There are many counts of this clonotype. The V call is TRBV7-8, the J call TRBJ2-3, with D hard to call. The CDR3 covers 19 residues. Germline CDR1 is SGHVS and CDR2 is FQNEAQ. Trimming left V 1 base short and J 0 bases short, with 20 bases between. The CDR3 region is CASSLGSVDGSFSTDTQYF. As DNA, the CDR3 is TGTGCCAGCAGCTTAGGCTCAGTCGACGGTTCGTTTAGCACAGATACGCAGTATTTT.

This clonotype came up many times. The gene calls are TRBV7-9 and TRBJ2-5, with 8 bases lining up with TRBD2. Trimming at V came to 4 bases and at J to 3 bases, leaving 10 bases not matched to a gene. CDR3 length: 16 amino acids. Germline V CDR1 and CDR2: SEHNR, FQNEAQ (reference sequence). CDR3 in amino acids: CASSYSGTRKKETQYF. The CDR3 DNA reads TGTGCCAGCAGCTATAGTGGGACTAGAAAAAAAGAGACCCAGTACTTC.

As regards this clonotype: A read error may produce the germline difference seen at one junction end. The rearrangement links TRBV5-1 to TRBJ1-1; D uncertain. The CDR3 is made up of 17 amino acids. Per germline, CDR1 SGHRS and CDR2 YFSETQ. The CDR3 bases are TGCGCCAGCAGCTCTCAAAAATTATTCGTCGCGAACACTGAACCTTTCTTT. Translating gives CASSSQKLFVANTEPFF.

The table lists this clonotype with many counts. This CDR3 is CSARDRLAKNIQYF. CDR3 nucleotides: TGCAGTGCTAGAGACAGGCTAGCCAAAAACATTCAGTACTTC. The V call is TRBV20-1, the J call TRBJ2-4, with D unresolved. This CDR3 region has 14 residues. The germline V gene has CDR1 DFQATT and CDR2 SNEGSKA (reference sequence). Trimming removed 0 bases from V and 0 bases from J, with 6 bases in between.

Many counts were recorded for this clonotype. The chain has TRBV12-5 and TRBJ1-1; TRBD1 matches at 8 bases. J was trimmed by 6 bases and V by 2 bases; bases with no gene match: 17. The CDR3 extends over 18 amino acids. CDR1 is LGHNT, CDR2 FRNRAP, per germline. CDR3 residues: CASGLMTGDGEEHAEAFF. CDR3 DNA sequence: TGTGCTAGTGGTTTGATGACAGGGGACGGGGAAGAACACGCTGAAGCTTTCTTT.

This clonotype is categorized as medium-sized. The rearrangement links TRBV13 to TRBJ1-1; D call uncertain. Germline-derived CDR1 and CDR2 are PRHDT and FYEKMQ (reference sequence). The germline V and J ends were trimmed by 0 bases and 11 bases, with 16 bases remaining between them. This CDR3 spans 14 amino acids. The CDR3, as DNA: TGTGCCAGCAGCTTAGGCCACTCCGGGATATCGGCTTTCTTT. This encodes CASSLGHSGISAFF.

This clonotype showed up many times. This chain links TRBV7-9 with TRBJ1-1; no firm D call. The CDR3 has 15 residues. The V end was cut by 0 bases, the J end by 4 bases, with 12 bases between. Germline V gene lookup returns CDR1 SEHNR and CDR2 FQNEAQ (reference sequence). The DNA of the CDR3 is TGTGCCAGCAGCTTAGCTCCAGGTGAAGTCACTGAAGCTTTCTTT. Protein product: CASSLAPGEVTEAFF.

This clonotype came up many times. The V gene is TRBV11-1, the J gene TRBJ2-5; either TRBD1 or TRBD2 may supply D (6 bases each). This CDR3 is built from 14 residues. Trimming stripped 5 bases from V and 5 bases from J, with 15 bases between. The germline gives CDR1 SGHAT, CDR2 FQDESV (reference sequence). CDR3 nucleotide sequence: TGTGCCAGCAGCCTGGACAGTGGGGGGGAGACCCAGTACTTC. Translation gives CASSLDSGGETQYF.

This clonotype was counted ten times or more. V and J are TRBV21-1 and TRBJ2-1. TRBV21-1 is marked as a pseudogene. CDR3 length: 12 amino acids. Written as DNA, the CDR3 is TGTGCCAGCAGCAATGGGTACAATGAGCAGTTCTTC. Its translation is CASSNGYNEQFF.

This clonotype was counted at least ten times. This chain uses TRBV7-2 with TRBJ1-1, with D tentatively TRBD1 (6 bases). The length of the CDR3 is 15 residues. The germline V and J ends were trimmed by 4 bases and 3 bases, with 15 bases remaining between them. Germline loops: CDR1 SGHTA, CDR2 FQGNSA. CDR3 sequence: CASSYTGLGDTEAFF. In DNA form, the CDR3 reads TGTGCCAGCAGCTATACAGGGTTGGGGGACACTGAAGCTTTCTTT.

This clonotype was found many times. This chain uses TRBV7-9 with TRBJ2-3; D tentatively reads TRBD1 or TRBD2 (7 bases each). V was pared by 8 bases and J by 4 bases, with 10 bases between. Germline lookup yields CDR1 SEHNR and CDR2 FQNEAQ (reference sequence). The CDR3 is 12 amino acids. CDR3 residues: CASQGGADTQYF. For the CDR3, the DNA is TGTGCCAGCCAGGGGGGGGCAGATACGCAGTATTTT.